Here is one TCR beta chain with its context. The antigen is undetermined. Germline V gives CDR1 MDHEN, CDR2 SYDVKM. Trimming cost V 7 bases and J 0 bases, with 19 bases left between them. CDR3 length equals 16 residues. This entry belongs to a study of identical twins. Findings and limits, study-wide: Out-of-frame TCR alpha sharing observed in monozygotic twins exceeded model estimates. Out-of-frame alpha sequences shared by twins showed excess low generation probability. Beta out-of-frame sequences displayed a weaker excess of sharing between twins.

TCRdb used MiXCR to reprocess the 5' RACE reads, holding one entry per CDR3 protein. This sample has hundreds of thousands of distinct CDR3 sequences, with about 7% found just once. This sample also appeared in a second study, on yellow fever vaccine responses in identical twins. From that report: A vaccine T cell response that seemed partly convergent and partly personalized was reported in twins.

The receptor was isolated from a woman aged 18-29 years in good health. The sample taken for sequencing was memory (CD45RO+) T cells sorted from blood. The rearrangement links TRBV28 to TRBJ2-7; D is unresolved. The CDR3 DNA follows: TGTGCCAGCAATAAGCACATCAACCGTGGCTCCTACGAGCAGTACTTC. This translates into CASNKHINRGSYEQYF. Using reference TRBV28 and TRBJ2-7 for the parts outside the CDR3, the full variable domain is DVKVTQSSRYLVKRTGEKVFLECVQDMDHENMFWYRQDPGLGLRLIYFSYDVKMKEKGDIPEGYSVSREKKERFSLILESASTNQTSMYLCASNKHINRGSYEQYFGPGTRLTVT.